The clone carrying this T cell receptor (beta chain) was recorded many times. The target antigen is unknown. V gave up 2 bases and J gave up 2 bases, with 12 bases separating them. This CDR3 comprises 15 residues. The germline V gene has CDR1 MGHDK and CDR2 SYGVNS. This specimen comes from a study of blood T cells in healthy people across ages. Regarding the study as a whole: Donors of long life had a larger count of naive CD4+ cells and greater diversity than aged donors.

Combining a sample-barcoded 5' primer with a J-beta primer mix, a second PCR ran for about 7 to 12 cycles. TCRdb passed the 5' RACE reads through MiXCR, listing each CDR3 protein once. This sample has about 1.6 million distinct CDR3 sequences, with about 35% found just once. The receptor was derived from a woman younger than 45 in good health. The source material was blood. This chain connects TRBV25-1 to TRBJ1-2; no reliable D call. The CDR3 reads CASSEPGTGNYGYTF. The DNA of the CDR3 is TGTGCCAGCAGTGAACCCGGAACGGGCAACTATGGCTACACCTTC.